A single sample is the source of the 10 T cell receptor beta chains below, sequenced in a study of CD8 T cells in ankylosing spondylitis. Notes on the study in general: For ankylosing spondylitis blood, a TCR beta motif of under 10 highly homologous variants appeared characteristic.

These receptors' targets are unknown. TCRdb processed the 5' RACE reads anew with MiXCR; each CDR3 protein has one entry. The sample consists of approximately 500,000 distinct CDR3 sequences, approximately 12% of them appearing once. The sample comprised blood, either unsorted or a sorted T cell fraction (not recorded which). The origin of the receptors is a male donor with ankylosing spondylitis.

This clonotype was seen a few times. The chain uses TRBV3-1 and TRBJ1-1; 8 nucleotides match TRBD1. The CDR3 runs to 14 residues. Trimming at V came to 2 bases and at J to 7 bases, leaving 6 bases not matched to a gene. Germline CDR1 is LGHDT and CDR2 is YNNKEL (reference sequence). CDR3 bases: TGTGCCAGCAGCCAACAGGGGGCGGAGAATGAAGCTTTCTTT. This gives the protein CASSQQGAENEAFF. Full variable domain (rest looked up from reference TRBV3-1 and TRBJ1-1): DTAVSQTPKYLVTQMGNDKSIKCEQNLGHDTMYWYKQDSKKFLKIMFSYNNKELIINETVPNRFSPKSPDKAHLNLHINSLELGDSAVYFCASSQQGAENEAFFGQGTRLTVV.

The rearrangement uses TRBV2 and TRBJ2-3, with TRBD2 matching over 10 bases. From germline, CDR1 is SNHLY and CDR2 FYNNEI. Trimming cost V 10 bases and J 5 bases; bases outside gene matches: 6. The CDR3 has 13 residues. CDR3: CATPGTSEDTQYF. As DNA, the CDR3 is TGTGCCACTCCCGGGACTAGCGAAGATACGCAGTATTTT.

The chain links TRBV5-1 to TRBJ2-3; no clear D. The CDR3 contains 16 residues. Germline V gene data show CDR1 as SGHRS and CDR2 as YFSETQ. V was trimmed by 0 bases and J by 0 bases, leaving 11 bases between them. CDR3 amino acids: CASSLDPVGSTDTQYF. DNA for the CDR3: TGCGCCAGCAGCTTGGATCCGGTTGGGAGCACAGATACGCAGTATTTT.

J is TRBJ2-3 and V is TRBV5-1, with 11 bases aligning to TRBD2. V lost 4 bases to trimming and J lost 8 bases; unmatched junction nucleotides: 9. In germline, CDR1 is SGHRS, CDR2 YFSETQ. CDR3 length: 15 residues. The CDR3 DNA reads TGCGCCAGCAGCAGAATAGCGGGAGGGCCCCGTACGCAGTATTTT. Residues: CASSRIAGGPRTQYF.

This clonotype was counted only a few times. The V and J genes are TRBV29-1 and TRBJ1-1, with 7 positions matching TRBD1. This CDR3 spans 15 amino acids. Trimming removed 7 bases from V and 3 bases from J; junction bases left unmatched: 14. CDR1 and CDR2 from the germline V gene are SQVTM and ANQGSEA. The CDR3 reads CSAQGDGGKDTEAFF. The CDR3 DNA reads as TGCAGCGCTCAGGGGGACGGCGGAAAGGACACTGAAGCTTTCTTT.

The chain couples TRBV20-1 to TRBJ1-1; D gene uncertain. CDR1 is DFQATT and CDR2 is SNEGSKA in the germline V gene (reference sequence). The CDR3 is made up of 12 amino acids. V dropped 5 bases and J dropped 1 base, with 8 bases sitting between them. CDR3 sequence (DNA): TGCAGTGCTGAGACTCCGAACACTGAAGCTTTCTTT. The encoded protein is CSAETPNTEAFF.

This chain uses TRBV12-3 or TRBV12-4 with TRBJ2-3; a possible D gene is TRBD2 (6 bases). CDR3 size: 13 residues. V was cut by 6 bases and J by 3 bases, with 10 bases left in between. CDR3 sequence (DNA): TGTGCCAGCAGGGAGGGTAGGACAGATACGCAGTATTTT. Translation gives CASREGRTDTQYF.

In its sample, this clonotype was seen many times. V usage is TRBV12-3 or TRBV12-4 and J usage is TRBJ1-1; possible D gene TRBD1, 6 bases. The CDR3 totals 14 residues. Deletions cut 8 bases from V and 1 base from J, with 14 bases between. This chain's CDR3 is CASSRGGRNTEAFF. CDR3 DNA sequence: TGTGCCAGCTCGAGGGGGGGACGGAACACTGAAGCTTTCTTT.

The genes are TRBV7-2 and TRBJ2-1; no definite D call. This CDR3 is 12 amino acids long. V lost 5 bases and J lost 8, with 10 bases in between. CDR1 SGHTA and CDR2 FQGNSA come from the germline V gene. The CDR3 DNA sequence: TGTGCCAGCAGCCCCACCGGCTATGAGCAGTTCTTC. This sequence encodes CASSPTGYEQFF. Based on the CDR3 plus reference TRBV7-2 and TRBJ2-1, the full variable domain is GAGVSQSPSNKVTEKGKDVELRCDPISGHTALYWYRQSLGQGLEFLIYFQGNSAPDKSGLPSDRFSAERTGGSVSTLTIQRTQQEDSAVYLCASSPTGYEQFFGPGTRLTVL.

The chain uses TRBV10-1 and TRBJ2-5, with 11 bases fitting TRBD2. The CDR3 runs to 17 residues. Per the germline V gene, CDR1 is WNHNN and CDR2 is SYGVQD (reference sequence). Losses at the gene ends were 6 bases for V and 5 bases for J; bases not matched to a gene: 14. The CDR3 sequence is CASSGTAGLAGGETQYF. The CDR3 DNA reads TGCGCCAGCAGCGGGACAGCCGGACTAGCGGGTGGGGAGACCCAGTACTTC.